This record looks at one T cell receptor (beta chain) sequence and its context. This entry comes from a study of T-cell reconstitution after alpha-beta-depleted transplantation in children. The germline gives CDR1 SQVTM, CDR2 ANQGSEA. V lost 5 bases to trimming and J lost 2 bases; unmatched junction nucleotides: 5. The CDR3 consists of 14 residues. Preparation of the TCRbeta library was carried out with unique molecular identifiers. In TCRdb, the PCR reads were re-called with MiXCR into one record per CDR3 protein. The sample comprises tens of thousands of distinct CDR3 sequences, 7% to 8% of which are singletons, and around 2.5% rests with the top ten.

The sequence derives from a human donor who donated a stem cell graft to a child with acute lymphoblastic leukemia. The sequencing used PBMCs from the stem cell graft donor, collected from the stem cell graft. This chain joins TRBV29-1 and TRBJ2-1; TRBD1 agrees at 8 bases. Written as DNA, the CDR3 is TGCAGCGTTTATCGACAGGGGACCTACAATGAGCAGTTCTTC. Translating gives CSVYRQGTYNEQFF.